The 12 T cell receptor beta chains reported below all come from one sample, sequenced in a study of spatial heterogeneity in lung cancer. Time point given: sample taken at primary tumor resection. The authors sequenced whole RNA from tumor, nontumor lung or frozen PBMC without sorting. Each CDR3 protein gets one entry after TCRdb re-called the 5' RACE reads with MiXCR. Found here are 60,000 to 80,000 distinct CDR3 sequences, approximately 12% of them singletons; the top ten hold approximately 7%. The sample in question was PBMCs, obtained at surgery. The receptors derive from a male donor with early-stage non-small cell lung cancer.

The genes are TRBV18 and TRBJ2-3; 7 nucleotides line up with TRBD1. The CDR3 totals 14 residues. Germline assignment: CDR1 KGHSH and CDR2 LQKENI. Unmatched junction bases numbered 6, after V lost 5 bases and J lost 4 bases. DNA for the CDR3: TGTGCCAGCTCATCAACAGGGGCGGCAGATACGCAGTATTTT. The encoded protein is CASSSTGAADTQYF.

This rearrangement joins TRBV5-1 to TRBJ2-7; possibly TRBD2 for D (5 bases). Trimming stripped 3 bases from V and 5 bases from J, with 21 bases between. Germline CDR1 reads SGHRS; CDR2 reads YFSETQ. This CDR3 comprises 16 residues. The CDR3 DNA is TGCGCCAGCAGCTCCGTCCCGGGTCCAGGAGGCGACGAGCAGTACTTC. Its protein is CASSSVPGPGGDEQYF.

This clonotype was detected many times. The rearrangement uses TRBV11-2 and TRBJ2-5; a possible D gene is TRBD2 (5 bases). The germline V gene encodes CDR1 SGHAT and CDR2 FQNNGV. CDR3 size: 12 residues. V was shortened by 1 base and J by 6 bases, with 6 bases between the two germline ends. The DNA of the CDR3 is TGTGCCAGCAGCTTAGGAGGGCAGACCCAGTACTTC. Protein sequence: CASSLGGQTQYF.

The chain couples TRBV11-2 to TRBJ2-2; D gene unclear. The germline gives CDR1 SGHAT, CDR2 FQNNGV. V was clipped by 2 bases and J by 0 bases, with 4 bases between them. The CDR3 has 14 amino acids. DNA for the CDR3: TGTGCCAGCAGCTTAAGTCCGAACACCGGGGAGCTGTTTTTT. Translation gives CASSLSPNTGELFF.

This sequence joins TRBV12-3 or TRBV12-4 and TRBJ2-3; no clear D gene. The CDR3 is made up of 14 amino acids. Trimming removed 2 bases at V and 3 bases at J, with 9 bases between. The CDR3 nucleotides are TGTGCCAGCAGTTTAAGGATGACGACAGATACGCAGTATTTT. It codes for CASSLRMTTDTQYF.

This chain joins TRBV5-1 and TRBJ2-1, with D maybe TRBD1 (6 bases). This CDR3 spans 14 amino acids. Trimming pared 1 base from V and 7 bases from J, leaving 12 bases between. CDR1 is SGHRS and CDR2 is YFSETQ in the germline V gene. The CDR3, as DNA: TGCGCCAGCAGCTTGAACAGGGTCGGGAATGAGCAGTTCTTC. Protein: CASSLNRVGNEQFF.

The rearrangement links TRBV5-1 to TRBJ2-7; 7 bases line up with TRBD1. From germline, CDR1 is SGHRS and CDR2 YFSETQ. The length of the CDR3 is 13 residues. After removal of 4 bases from V and 2 bases from J, the junction contained 3 bases not matched to a gene. Here the CDR3 reads CASSRDRAYEQYF. The DNA of the CDR3 is TGCGCCAGCAGCCGTGACAGGGCCTACGAGCAGTACTTC.

The gene calls are TRBV6-6 and TRBJ2-7, with a weak D call TRBD1 (8 bases). The CDR3 sequence is 14 residues long. The V and J ends lost 1 base and 6 bases respectively, with 13 bases between them. The germline gives CDR1 MNHNY, CDR2 SVGAGI (reference sequence). The chain's CDR3 is CASSYLDREGEQYF. CDR3 nucleotide sequence: TGTGCCAGCAGTTACTTGGACAGGGAGGGCGAGCAGTACTTC.

The rearrangement uses TRBV7-2 and TRBJ1-1, with D possibly being TRBD1 (6 bases). Trimming stripped 7 bases from V and 1 base from J, with 16 bases between. The CDR3 loop spans 15 amino acids. In germline, CDR1 is SGHTA, CDR2 FQGNSA. The CDR3 is CASIVTGTTNTEAFF. In nucleotides, the CDR3 is TGTGCCAGCATCGTTACCGGGACAACGAACACTGAAGCTTTCTTT.

This clonotype turned up a few times. This chain uses TRBV20-1 with TRBJ2-1; D unclear. This CDR3 comprises 10 residues. Trimming pared 5 bases from V and 3 bases from J, leaving 2 bases between. Germline V lookup: CDR1 DFQATT, CDR2 SNEGSKA (reference sequence). CDR3 DNA: TGCAGTGCTCTCTACAATGAGCAGTTCTTC. Its protein product is CSALYNEQFF.

This clonotype was counted at least ten times. The V gene is TRBV20-1, the J gene TRBJ1-1; D call uncertain. The germline V and J ends were trimmed by 0 bases and 1 base, with 9 bases remaining between them. CDR1 is DFQATT and CDR2 is SNEGSKA in the germline V gene (reference sequence). This CDR3 contains 14 residues. The CDR3 here is CSARDPGQNTEAFF. Here the CDR3 DNA reads TGCAGTGCTAGAGATCCGGGCCAGAACACTGAAGCTTTCTTT.

The CDR3 region has the DNA TGTGCCAGCAGCTTACTCGGAAGCACTGAAGCTTTCTTT. It specifies CASSLLGSTEAFF. V gene TRBV7-3 combines with J gene TRBJ1-1; D is undetermined. The V gene lost 2 bases and the J gene lost 4 bases, with 8 bases spanning the gap. In germline, CDR1 is SGHTA, CDR2 FQGTGA. The CDR3 spans 13 residues.